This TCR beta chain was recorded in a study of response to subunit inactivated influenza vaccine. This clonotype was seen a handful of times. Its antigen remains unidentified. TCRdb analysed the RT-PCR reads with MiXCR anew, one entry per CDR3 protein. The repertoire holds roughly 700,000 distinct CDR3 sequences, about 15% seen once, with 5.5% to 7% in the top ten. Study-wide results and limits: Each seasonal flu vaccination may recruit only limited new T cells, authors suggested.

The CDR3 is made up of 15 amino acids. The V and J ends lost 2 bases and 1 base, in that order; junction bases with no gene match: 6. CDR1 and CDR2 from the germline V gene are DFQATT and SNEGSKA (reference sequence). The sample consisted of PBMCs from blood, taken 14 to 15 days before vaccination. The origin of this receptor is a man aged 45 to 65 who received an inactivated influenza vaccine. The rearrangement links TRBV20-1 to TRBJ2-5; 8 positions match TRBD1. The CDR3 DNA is TGCAGTGCTAGAAGGGGACAGGAAATCCAAGAGACCCAGTACTTC. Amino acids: CSARRGQEIQETQYF.